The 4 T cell receptor beta chains below come from one sample, sequenced in a study of T cell clonality in common variable immunodeficiency. Measured with immunoSEQ multiplex PCR; TCRdb has only the in-frame clones, and not every one. The specimen has tens of thousands of clones, none found just once. Material: peripheral blood mononuclear cells. Receptor source: a person aged 18 to 75 in good health.

This clone was observed many times. The read stops 3 residues short of the end of the CDR3; the missing end is completed from the germline J gene. The chain links TRBV30 to TRBJ2-7; TRBD2 matches 13 bases. CDR1 GTSNPN and CDR2 SVGIG come from the germline V gene (reference sequence). With 1 base clipped from V and 0 bases from J, the junction kept 3 bases outside the gene matches. The CDR3 consists of 16 residues. The part of the CDR3 DNA that was read is TGTGCCTGGAGTGAGGGGACTAGCGGGATCTCCTACGAG. Protein product: CAWSEGTSGISYE. The entire CDR3 protein is CAWSEGTSGISYEQYF.

This clone has ten or more counts. The read comes to an end 3 residues before the CDR3 does, leaving the germline J gene to fill in the end. This chain joins TRBV7-9 and TRBJ2-7, with D uncertain. The germline V and J ends were trimmed by 5 bases and 0 bases, with 14 bases remaining between them. This CDR3 has 15 amino acids. Germline V lookup: CDR1 SEHNR, CDR2 FQNEAQ (reference sequence). CDR3 DNA, as far as it was read: TGTGCCAGCAGCCCCGGTCCCGCTAGCTCCTACGAG. This translates into CASSPGPASSYE. The CDR3 in its entirety is CASSPGPASSYEQYF.

The sample holds many counts of this clone. The missing CDR3 end, 3 residues past where the read stops, is filled in from the germline J gene. The chain joins TRBV13 to TRBJ2-7; TRBD2 aligns across 8 bases. The V gene's germline CDR1 is PRHDT and CDR2 FYEKMQ (reference sequence). V lost 4 bases to trimming and J lost 4 bases; unmatched junction nucleotides: 15. The CDR3 is made up of 17 amino acids. The CDR3 region is CASSSFGSGSITYEQYF. The sequenced CDR3 bases are TGTGCCAGCAGCTCCTTTGGGAGCGGGAGTATTACTTACGAG.

This clone has just a few counts. The junction and the germline gene differ at one end; a read error may be behind it. The missing CDR3 end, 3 residues past where the read stops, is filled in from the germline J gene. This same CDR3 is encoded by further DNA sequences in the sample. The gene calls are TRBV19 and TRBJ1-3, with D perhaps matching TRBD1 (5 bases). Germline V gene data show CDR1 as LNHDA and CDR2 as SQIVND (reference sequence). The CDR3 spans 18 residues. The CDR3 sequence: CASSIFLDSLNSGNTIYF. The sequenced part of the CDR3 DNA is TGTGCCAGTAGTATCTTTCTTGACAGCCTCAACTCTGGAAACACA.